These T cell receptor beta chains were read from a single sample in a study of blood T cell repertoires in COVID-19. The assay was immunoSEQ multiplex PCR, and TCRdb's table has in-frame clones only and misses some. The sample shows about 270,000 clones, approximately 89% of them seen only once. The source material was PBMCs or T cells enriched from blood (not recorded which). These receptors came from a man aged 40-55 years who had been exposed to COVID-19. Both conserved end residues are part of each CDR3. A D gene is named only where the DNA matches it firmly. Clone size is shown for a subset of rows, as once, few, many or a class of expanded clone.

>.|.|TRBV29-1|TRBJ1-2
CSVEDRGNKDGYTF
TGCAGCGTTGAAGATCGGGGGAATAAGGATGGCTACACCTTC
>.|.|TRBV28|TRBJ1-2
CASSSLFRDINPNYGYTF
TGTGCCAGCAGTTCCCTATTCAGGGACATCAATCCTAACTATGGCTACACCTTC
>.|.|TRBV9|TRBJ2-3
CASSVVGASTDTQYF
TGTGCCAGCAGCGTAGTCGGAGCTAGCACAGATACGCAGTATTTT
>.|few|TRBV30|TRBJ1-4
CAWSRGGAVSYEKLFF
TGTGCCTGGAGTAGGGGGGGCGCAGTTTCGTATGAAAAACTGTTTTTT
>TRBD1|.|TRBV6-1|TRBJ1-5
CASSGQGESVVNQPQHF
TGTGCCAGCAGTGGACAGGGGGAGAGTGTTGTGAATCAGCCCCAGCATTTT
>.|.|TRBV29-1|TRBJ2-1
CSVPRLNNNEQFF
TGCAGCGTCCCGAGACTAAATAACAATGAGCAGTTCTTC
>.|.|TRBV15|TRBJ1-4
CATSSTFSRVANEKLFF
TGTGCCACCAGCAGCACATTCAGCAGGGTTGCTAATGAAAAACTGTTTTTT
>TRBD1|.|TRBV19|TRBJ1-2
CASSIDRDRERGYTF
TGTGCCAGTAGTATAGATAGGGACAGGGAGCGTGGCTACACCTTC
>TRBD1|once|TRBV7-9|TRBJ2-2
CASRAGQGAAGELFF
TGTGCCAGCAGAGCGGGACAGGGGGCGGCCGGGGAGCTGTTTTTT
>.|.|TRBV18|TRBJ2-7
CASSPGTNSYEQYF
TGTGCCAGCTCACCAGGGACAAACTCCTACGAGCAGTACTTC
>TRBD1|.|TRBV12-3/TRBV12-4|TRBJ1-1
CATRGLAYTEAFF
TGTGCCACCAGGGGGCTGGCGTACACTGAAGCTTTCTTT
>TRBD1|.|TRBV9|TRBJ2-5
CASSAGTGGQETQYF
TGTGCCAGCAGCGCAGGGACAGGGGGTCAAGAGACCCAGTACTTC
>TRBD2|few|TRBV6-2/TRBV6-3|TRBJ2-1
CASSWRDGTSGRVHNEQFF
TGTGCCAGCAGTTGGCGGGATGGGACTAGCGGCCGCGTACACAATGAGCAGTTCTTC
>TRBD1|.|TRBV29-1|TRBJ1-5
CSVEQGGNQPQHF
TGCAGCGTTGAACAGGGGGGTAATCAGCCCCAGCATTTT
>TRBD1|few|TRBV7-9|TRBJ1-2
CASSPGQGSRYGYTF
TGTGCCAGCAGCCCCGGACAGGGGTCGAGATATGGCTACACCTTC
>.|.|TRBV6-5|TRBJ1-5
CASSSGGEGNQPQHF
TGTGCCAGCAGTTCTGGGGGCGAGGGCAATCAGCCCCAGCATTTT
>TRBD1|.|TRBV7-3|TRBJ2-1
CASSSGTGYNEQFF
TGTGCCAGCAGCTCCGGGACAGGTTACAATGAGCAGTTCTTC
>.|.|TRBV2|TRBJ1-1
CASSEGVRKNTEAFF
TGTGCCAGCAGTGAAGGTGTGAGAAAGAACACTGAAGCTTTCTTT
>.|.|TRBV3-1/TRBV3-2|TRBJ2-2
CASSQGQVTGELFF
TGTGCCAGCAGCCAAGGACAGGTCACCGGGGAGCTGTTTTTT
>TRBD1|once|TRBV2|TRBJ1-2
CASSEGQGEVGYGYTF
TGTGCCAGCAGTGAGGGACAGGGGGAGGTTGGATATGGCTACACCTTC
>TRBD1|.|TRBV5-1|TRBJ2-7
CASSTFYGQGAYYEQYF
TGCGCCAGCAGCACCTTTTACGGACAGGGGGCATACTACGAGCAGTACTTC
>TRBD1|.|TRBV19|TRBJ1-1
CASSHQGGGTEAFF
TGTGCCAGTAGTCATCAGGGGGGAGGCACTGAAGCTTTCTTT
>.|.|TRBV5-4|TRBJ1-1
CASSRPTYQGWAEAFF
TGTGCCAGCAGCCGGCCAACATACCAGGGATGGGCTGAAGCTTTCTTT
>.|.|TRBV11-3|TRBJ1-5
CASSLDLNQPQHF
TGTGCCAGCAGCTTAGACCTCAATCAGCCCCAGCATTTT
>.|.|TRBV20-1|TRBJ1-1
CRGQLNTEAFF
TGCAGGGGACAATTGAACACTGAAGCTTTCTTT
>TRBD1|.|TRBV19|TRBJ1-1
CASQPGQGLRGAFF
TGTGCCAGCCAACCGGGACAGGGCCTCCGCGGGGCTTTCTTT
>TRBD1|.|TRBV4-2|TRBJ1-1
CASSQDGTAEGTEAFF
TGTGCCAGCAGCCAAGATGGGACAGCTGAAGGGACTGAAGCTTTCTTT
>TRBD1|.|TRBV28|TRBJ1-2
CASSVTGTNYGYTF
TGTGCCAGCAGCGTGACAGGGACTAACTATGGCTACACCTTC
>.|.|TRBV4-3|TRBJ1-4
CASSQPTGLNEKLFF
TGCGCCAGCAGCCAACCTACAGGGCTTAATGAAAAACTGTTTTTT
>.|.|TRBV7-3|TRBJ2-1
CASSLIRQGSYNEQFF
TGTGCCAGCAGCTTAATTCGGCAGGGTTCCTACAATGAGCAGTTCTTC
>TRBD2|.|TRBV6-2/TRBV6-3|TRBJ2-1
CASSYVAGGPYNEQFF
TGTGCCAGCAGTTACGTGGCGGGAGGACCCTACAATGAGCAGTTCTTC
>TRBD1|.|TRBV5-3|TRBJ2-7
CARSSRDSRHEQYF
TGTGCCAGAAGCTCCCGGGACAGTCGTCACGAGCAGTACTTC
>.|.|TRBV7-2|TRBJ2-2
CASSLVSRVATGELFF
TGTGCCAGCAGCTTAGTGTCCAGGGTTGCCACCGGGGAGCTGTTTTTT
>.|.|TRBV18|TRBJ2-2
CASSPPGFTGELFF
TGTGCCAGCTCACCACCGGGCTTCACCGGGGAGCTGTTTTTT
>.|.|TRBV19|TRBJ1-1
CASRGGNTEAFF
TGTGCCAGCAGGGGCGGGAACACTGAAGCTTTCTTT
>.|.|TRBV25-1|TRBJ1-2
CASSARTNYGYTF
TGTGCCAGCAGTGCTAGAACTAACTATGGCTACACCTTC
>.|.|TRBV21-1|TRBJ2-1
CASSISGLAGLYEQFF
TGTGCCAGCAGCATTTCGGGACTAGCGGGACTCTATGAGCAGTTCTTC
>.|.|TRBV28|TRBJ2-1
CASTGYNEQFF
TGTGCCAGCACGGGCTACAATGAGCAGTTCTTC
>TRBD2|.|TRBV11-2|TRBJ2-5
CASSYIFRGGAGLQETQYF
TGTGCCAGCAGCTATATTTTCCGGGGAGGGGCGGGACTTCAAGAGACCCAGTACTTC
>TRBD1|.|TRBV27|TRBJ1-6
CASSLGTGGLSLHF
TGTGCCAGCAGCCTCGGGACAGGGGGATTGTCCCTCCACTTT
>.|.|TRBV19|TRBJ1-2
CATSYSRGGGYTF
TGTGCCACCTCATATTCTCGCGGGGGGGGCTACACCTTC